The source of this T cell receptor beta chain is a study of blood T cell repertoires in COVID-19 (TCRdb year 2020). For the wider study: Collaborator samples came from the United States, Italy and Spain and covered acute and convalescent phases of COVID-19. The prospective study material was composed of cDNA or gDNA derived from T cells, B-cell-depleted T cells, or PBMCs. The dataset comprised deeply sampled blood TCRbeta repertoires from subjects exposed to, actively infected with, or recovered from COVID-19. The repertoires were released in a freely available public database intended as a resource for research on the immune response to SARS-CoV-2. Samples came from the ongoing ImmuneRACE study (first 160 participants) plus 1,254 subjects from 6 global collaborators. The sample metadata nearly always contained a de-identified subject ID, COVID-19 status, age in years and sex. HLA class I and class II types, where available, came from metadata supplied by the sample provider rather than from assay-based typing.

Here is what the overall study found, with its caveats: Clinical and demographic metadata were provided uncurated, with the amount varying by source and participant.

As regards this clone: Its cognate antigen has yet to be identified. The input lacks base qualities; no much larger clone sits a single base away.

At one collaborating source in Seattle, patients were enrolled during active infection and were followed longitudinally through the course of disease. The collaborating institutions used their own protocols to collect whole blood in K2EDTA tubes. For TCRbeta analysis, collaborators shipped samples as frozen whole blood, isolated PBMCs, or DNA extracted from either of those sample types. The immunoSEQ Assay, a bias-controlled multiplex PCR, was used to amplify TCRbeta CDR3 regions from genomic DNA. In the authors' own workflow: The number of nucleated cells in each sample was estimated from the amplification of reference gene primers within the assay. To quantify the absolute abundance of each unique TCRbeta CDR3 rearrangement, sequence reads were collapsed and filtered. Productive Simpson clonality was computed per sample as the square root of Simpson's diversity index over productive rearrangements. TCRdb's version of the immuneACCESS table is confined to in-frame rearrangements and falls short of the full clone set. An unresolved V gene accounts for under half of the shortfall where checked; the remainder is of unknown origin. V and J calls and clone size come straight from that table; D and trimming were deduced from the DNA. The sample includes about 170,000 clones, with about 83% observed a single time. The ten largest clones add up to 2.5% to 3% of the sample.

The source material was peripheral blood. The sequence derives from a woman over 75 with COVID-19, enrolled during active disease.

The DNA sequence is as follows: TGTGCCAGCCGGGGGTGGGAAACGCAGTATTTT. It translates to CASRGWETQYF. The chain employs TRBV28 and TRBJ2-3; TRBD2 is possibly the D segment (6 matching bases). From a lookup of the germline V gene, CDR1 and CDR2 are MDHEN and SYDVKM. The CDR3 covers 11 residues, taking in both the cysteine and the phenylalanine. The DNA shown is the 33-base CDR3, in frame from base 1. At the junction V is shortened by 8 bases and J by 9 bases, with 12 bases in between.